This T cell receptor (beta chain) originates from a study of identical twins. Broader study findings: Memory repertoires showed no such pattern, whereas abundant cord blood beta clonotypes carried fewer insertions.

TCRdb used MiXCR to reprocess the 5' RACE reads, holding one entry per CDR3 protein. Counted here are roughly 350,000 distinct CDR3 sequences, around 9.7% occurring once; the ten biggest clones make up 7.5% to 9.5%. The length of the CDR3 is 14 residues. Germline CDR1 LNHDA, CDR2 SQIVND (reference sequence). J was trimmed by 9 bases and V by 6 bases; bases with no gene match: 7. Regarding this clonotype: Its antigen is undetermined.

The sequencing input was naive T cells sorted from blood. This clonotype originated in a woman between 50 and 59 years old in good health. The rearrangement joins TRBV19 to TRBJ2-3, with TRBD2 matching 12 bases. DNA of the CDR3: TGTGCCAGTAGGACGGATGGACTAGCGGGAACGCAGTATTTT. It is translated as CASRTDGLAGTQYF.